This T cell receptor beta chain was sequenced for a study of cytomegalovirus exposure and HLA in healthy donors. Findings and limits, study-wide: DRB1 showed the most TCR associations and HLA-C the fewest in a later analysis, as rates varied by HLA locus. In a later analysis, donors in an Asian-associated ancestry cluster reportedly had fewer N-insertions in productive TCRs than the cohort mean.

Germline CDR1 and CDR2: SGHTA and FQGNSA. The CDR3 contains 12 residues. Trimming took off 4 bases at V and 7 bases at J, with 11 bases between the two ends. Donors in the study were healthy people who gave bone marrow. Regarding this clone: Its antigen is not identified.

Primers for the PCR totalled 60 Vbeta and 13 Jbeta. The protocol was immunoSEQ multiplex PCR, while the TCRdb copy is restricted to in-frame clones and leaves out a portion. The sample lists roughly 100,000 clones; more than 70% were seen once. This chain connects TRBV7-2 to TRBJ2-7, with a weak D call TRBD2 (5 bases). This TCR came from a male donor in good health and CMV-seropositive. The sample comprised PBMCs. Written as DNA, the CDR3 is TGTGCCAGCAGCTCCTACACGGGGGAGCAGTACTTC. Residues: CASSSYTGEQYF.